Listed below are T cell receptor beta chains from one sample, sequenced in a study of cytomegalovirus exposure and HLA in healthy donors. TCRdb's copy holds only in-frame clones and misses some; the assay was immunoSEQ multiplex PCR. Here the sample table reports 100,000 to 150,000 clones. The sequenced sample consisted of PBMCs. All receptors derive from a man between 18 and 29 years old in good health and CMV-seronegative. The CDR3 runs from the conserved cysteine through the conserved F or W. A D gene is named only where the DNA matches it firmly.

TRBJ2-7 | TRBV5-6 | TRBD2 | TGTGCCAGCAGCTCAAAAACTACTAGCGAGGAGTACGAGCAGTACTTC | CASSSKTTSEEYEQYF
TRBJ2-7 | TRBV30 | NA | TGTGCCTGGGACGAGACAGGCTCCTACGAGCAGTACTTC | CAWDETGSYEQYF
TRBJ1-2 | TRBV9 | TRBD1 | TGTGCCAGCAGCGTAGGGTACAGGGGGACCAGCTATGGCTACACCTTC | CASSVGYRGTSYGYTF
TRBJ2-2 | TRBV10-3 | NA | TGTGCCACCCTAGGGATAGCGGAGGCCGGGGAGCTGTTTTTT | CATLGIAEAGELFF
TRBJ2-2 | TRBV30 | NA | TGTGCCTGGAGTGCCCTAACGCCTCTTGCCGGGGAGCTGTTTTTT | CAWSALTPLAGELFF
TRBJ1-1 | TRBV5-1 | NA | TGCGCCAGCAGCTTGGGGGGCTGGAACACTGAAGCTTTCTTT | CASSLGGWNTEAFF
TRBJ1-2 | TRBV6-4 | NA | TGTGCCAGCAGTGACTCGGACAATAACTATGGCTACACCTTC | CASSDSDNNYGYTF
TRBJ1-4 | TRBV6-5 | TRBD1 | TGTGCCAGCAGCGATTACAGGGGGCGTGAGGAAAAACTGTTTTTT | CASSDYRGREEKLFF
TRBJ1-1 | TRBV11-2 | NA | TGTGCCAGCAGCTTAGAAGGGGTCGGCACTGAAGCTTTCTTT | CASSLEGVGTEAFF
TRBJ2-3 | TRBV28 | NA | TGTGCCAGCAGCCATCTCGGGAGTTTGGGCACAGATACGCAGTATTTT | CASSHLGSLGTDTQYF
TRBJ1-6 | TRBV2 | NA | TGTGCCAGCAGGACAGCGAGAAATTCACCCCTCCACTTT | CASRTARNSPLHF
TRBJ2-5 | TRBV5-1 | NA | TGCGCCAGCACCCTGGTGGAGGCCGGTGAGACCCAGTACTTC | CASTLVEAGETQYF
TRBJ1-3 | TRBV5-6 | NA | TGTGCCAGCAGTCATCCCGGGGTTGGGGACACCATATATTTT | CASSHPGVGDTIYF
TRBJ2-1 | TRBV28 | NA | TGTGCCAGCAGTTTGATGGGCGCCAATGAGCAGTTCTTC | CASSLMGANEQFF
TRBJ1-4 | TRBV30 | TRBD1 | TGTGCCTGGAGTGTACGGGTTGCAGGGGACAGTAATGAAAAACTGTTTTTT | CAWSVRVAGDSNEKLFF
TRBJ2-7 | TRBV9 | TRBD1 | TGTGCCAGCAGCGTAGAGTCGGGACAGTCCTACGAGCAGTACTTC | CASSVESGQSYEQYF
TRBJ2-2 | TRBV7-3 | TRBD1 | TGTGCCAGCAGCCTTGGCCATACAGGGGCTACCGGGGAGCTGTTTTTT | CASSLGHTGATGELFF
TRBJ2-1 | TRBV6-1 | TRBD2 | TGTGCCAGCCTCCACCCAGCGGGATCCTACAATGAGCAGTTCTTC | CASLHPAGSYNEQFF
TRBJ1-1 | TRBV5-6 | NA | TGTGCCAGCAGCTTGGTGTGGGCAGGGAAAGGCACTGAAGCTTTCTTT | CASSLVWAGKGTEAFF
TRBJ1-1 | TRBV30 | NA | TGTGCCTGGAGTGCTCCGGACACTGAAGCTTTCTTT | CAWSAPDTEAFF
TRBJ2-7 | TRBV5-1 | NA | TGCGCCAGCAGCTCACCGGACAGATTCGAGCAGTACTTC | CASSSPDRFEQYF
TRBJ1-1 | TRBV2 | NA | TGTGCCAGCAGTGAATTGGCGGTGAACACTGAAGCTTTCTTT | CASSELAVNTEAFF
TRBJ2-5 | TRBV25-1 | NA | TGTGCCAGCAGTGAGGAATGGAGGGAGACCCAGTACTTC | CASSEEWRETQYF
TRBJ2-4 | TRBV2 | NA | TGTGCCAGCACGAAGACAGACGGCAAAAACATTCAGTACTTC | CASTKTDGKNIQYF
TRBJ2-1 | TRBV19 | NA | TGTGCCAGTACAAACGGGGAGAGTGAGCAGTTCTTC | CASTNGESEQFF
TRBJ2-2 | TRBV28 | NA | TGTGCCAGCGGGGGCTCTACGTTCACCGGGGAGCTGTTTTTT | CASGGSTFTGELFF
TRBJ1-3 | TRBV25-1 | NA | TGTGCCAGCAGTGAATCAACGGGTGCAAACACCATATATTTT | CASSESTGANTIYF
TRBJ1-1 | TRBV11-2 | TRBD1 | TGTGCCAGCAGCTATCGACCGGGACAGGGATACACTGAAGCTTTCTTT | CASSYRPGQGYTEAFF
TRBJ1-2 | TRBV19 | NA | TGTGCCAGTAGAGCGGGACGCGGCTACACCTTC | CASRAGRGYTF
TRBJ1-4 | TRBV29-1 | TRBD1 | TGCAGCGTTGAAGATCCGGACAGGAAACTGTTTTTT | CSVEDPDRKLFF
TRBJ1-5 | TRBV5-5 | TRBD1 | TGTGCCAGCAGCATAGTACCGGGACAGGGGGTCGGGGGCCAGCCCCAGCATTTT | CASSIVPGQGVGGQPQHF
TRBJ2-7 | TRBV7-2 | NA | TGTGCCAGCAGCTTAGGGGTTCAGGGTCTACCCTACGAGCAGTACTTC | CASSLGVQGLPYEQYF
TRBJ2-5 | TRBV19 | TRBD1 | TGTGCCAGTAGTATTACAGGGGGCTGGGAGACCCAGTACTTC | CASSITGGWETQYF
TRBJ2-1 | TRBV4-1 | TRBD1 | TGCGCCAGCAGCCAACCGGCAGGACAGGGTGACAATGAGCAGTTCTTC | CASSQPAGQGDNEQFF
TRBJ2-5 | TRBV19 | TRBD2 | TGTGCCAGTAGTATAGCTAGCGGGAGGGGTGAGACCCAGTACTTC | CASSIASGRGETQYF
TRBJ1-1 | TRBV30 | TRBD1 | TGTGCCTGGAGTCAGTACAGGGGGGACACTGAAGCTTTCTTT | CAWSQYRGDTEAFF